This TCR beta chain derives from a study of human T cells and chemical hapten exposure. The CDR3 runs to 14 residues. The V and J ends lost 3 bases and 8 bases, in that order; junction bases with no gene match: 5. Germline V CDR1 and CDR2: MDHEN, SYDVKM. TCRdb fed the RACE reads into MiXCR, producing one record per CDR3 protein. This table has more than 65,000 distinct CDR3 sequences, 32% appearing once. Time point described: patch test 1, 2 weeks after DPC sensitization. Treatment specified: therapeutic diphenylcyclopropenone sensitization with weekly scalp DPC. The J gene is TRBJ2-1, the V gene TRBV28; 9 bases align to TRBD1. The origin of this receptor is a man between 40 and 49 years old with alopecia areata. Some clones in this sample may be carry-over from other donors' samples. The sample here was whole blood, taken in connection with sensitization to the hapten diphenylcyclopropenone (DPC). The CDR3 DNA sequence: TGTGCCAGCAGTTTCTGGGACAGGGTCGATGAGCAGTTCTTC. This encodes CASSFWDRVDEQFF.